A selection of T cell receptor beta chains follows, all from one sample in a study of CD8+ T cells in alopecia areata. Produced via immunoSEQ multiplex PCR; TCRdb's table is partial and in-frame only. The data hold 110,000 to 150,000 clones, with more than 55% observed a single time. The sample taken for sequencing was CD8+ T cells sorted from blood. The source is a human donor in good health. CDR3s include the opening cysteine and the closing phenylalanine or tryptophan. D genes are given only for firm matches. Size values are once, few and many counts, or a class for expanded clones, and some rows have none.

d_gene: TRBD2; j_gene: TRBJ2-7; v_gene: TRBV4-1; abundance: .; CDR3nt: TGCGCCAGCAGCCAGAGGGGGGGACTAGCGGGAGACTACGAGCAGTACTTC; CDR3aa: CASSQRGGLAGDYEQYF
d_gene: .; j_gene: TRBJ2-1; v_gene: TRBV6-5; abundance: once; CDR3nt: TGTGCCAGCAGCCCGGGACTGAGCTCCTACAATGAGCAGTTCTTC; CDR3aa: CASSPGLSSYNEQFF
d_gene: .; j_gene: TRBJ1-1; v_gene: TRBV15; abundance: .; CDR3nt: TGTGCCACCAGCAGAGATCTATGGGGGAACACTGAAGCTTTCTTT; CDR3aa: CATSRDLWGNTEAFF
d_gene: TRBD1; j_gene: TRBJ1-1; v_gene: TRBV29-1; abundance: .; CDR3nt: TGCAGCGTTGAAGACGACAGGGCTGAAGCTTTCTTT; CDR3aa: CSVEDDRAEAFF
d_gene: TRBD1; j_gene: TRBJ1-1; v_gene: TRBV5-1; abundance: .; CDR3nt: TGCGCCAGCAGCTATCGGACAGGGTCGGGCACTGAAGCTTTCTTT; CDR3aa: CASSYRTGSGTEAFF
d_gene: TRBD2; j_gene: TRBJ2-7; v_gene: TRBV5-1; abundance: once; CDR3nt: TGCGCCAGCAGCCCCGGGACTAGCATCTACGAGCAGTACTTC; CDR3aa: CASSPGTSIYEQYF
d_gene: .; j_gene: TRBJ2-2; v_gene: TRBV29-1; abundance: few; CDR3nt: TGCAGCGTTTCGCAGGGGAACACCGGGGAGCTGTTTTTT; CDR3aa: CSVSQGNTGELFF
d_gene: .; j_gene: TRBJ1-2; v_gene: TRBV30; abundance: .; CDR3nt: TGTGCCTGGAGTGTTTTGGGAGGGTTTAACTATGGCTACACCTTC; CDR3aa: CAWSVLGGFNYGYTF
d_gene: .; j_gene: TRBJ1-1; v_gene: TRBV2; abundance: .; CDR3nt: TGTGCCAGCAGGGGGGCAACACGTAACACTGAAGCTTTCTTT; CDR3aa: CASRGATRNTEAFF
d_gene: .; j_gene: TRBJ2-4; v_gene: TRBV5-4; abundance: .; CDR3nt: TGTGCCAGCAGCCACCGGGACCCTGATGCCAAAAACATTCAGTACTTC; CDR3aa: CASSHRDPDAKNIQYF
d_gene: TRBD2; j_gene: TRBJ2-3; v_gene: TRBV27; abundance: .; CDR3nt: TGTGCCAGCAGTCCGACCCTAGCGGGAGATACGCAGTATTTT; CDR3aa: CASSPTLAGDTQYF
d_gene: .; j_gene: TRBJ2-1; v_gene: TRBV30; abundance: .; CDR3nt: TGTGCTCGGTCGGCCGGTCCCTACAATGAGCAGTTCTTC; CDR3aa: CARSAGPYNEQFF
d_gene: .; j_gene: TRBJ2-7; v_gene: TRBV11-2; abundance: .; CDR3nt: TGTGCCAGCAGCTTAGTCCAAGACGAGCAGTACTTC; CDR3aa: CASSLVQDEQYF
d_gene: TRBD2; j_gene: TRBJ2-7; v_gene: TRBV6-1; abundance: .; CDR3nt: TGTGCCAGCAGTGAAGCTAGCGGGGACTCCTACGAGCAGTACTTC; CDR3aa: CASSEASGDSYEQYF
d_gene: .; j_gene: TRBJ1-5; v_gene: TRBV6-5; abundance: .; CDR3nt: TGTGCCAGCAGTTACTCGTTTAGGGGCAATCAGCCCCAGCATTTT; CDR3aa: CASSYSFRGNQPQHF
d_gene: .; j_gene: TRBJ2-7; v_gene: TRBV7-9; abundance: few; CDR3nt: TGTGCCAGCAGCTTACCCCTCTACCACGAGCAGTACTTC; CDR3aa: CASSLPLYHEQYF
d_gene: TRBD1; j_gene: TRBJ2-1; v_gene: TRBV29-1; abundance: .; CDR3nt: TGCAGCATACAGGGGCGCAATGAGCAGTTCTTC; CDR3aa: CSIQGRNEQFF
d_gene: .; j_gene: TRBJ2-3; v_gene: TRBV4-2; abundance: .; CDR3nt: TGTGCCAGCAGCGTTGACTTGGATACGCAGTATTTT; CDR3aa: CASSVDLDTQYF
d_gene: .; j_gene: TRBJ1-2; v_gene: TRBV29-1; abundance: .; CDR3nt: TGCAGCGTTGAAGACAGGAGCTATGGCTACACCTTC; CDR3aa: CSVEDRSYGYTF
d_gene: TRBD1; j_gene: TRBJ2-7; v_gene: TRBV5-1; abundance: .; CDR3nt: TGCGCCAGCACCGAAGGACAGGGATGGGGCGAGCAGTACTTC; CDR3aa: CASTEGQGWGEQYF
d_gene: .; j_gene: TRBJ2-4; v_gene: TRBV25-1; abundance: .; CDR3nt: TGTGCCAGCAGTGCGTTGGGTAGACCCCAAAACATTCAGTACTTC; CDR3aa: CASSALGRPQNIQYF
d_gene: TRBD1; j_gene: TRBJ2-7; v_gene: TRBV4-2; abundance: .; CDR3nt: TGTGCCAGCAGCAAGGAAGGCAGGGGGCGGGACGAGCAGTACTTC; CDR3aa: CASSKEGRGRDEQYF
d_gene: .; j_gene: TRBJ2-2; v_gene: TRBV4-1; abundance: .; CDR3nt: TGCGCCAGCAGCCAAGACAGTTTCACCGGGGAGCTGTTTTTT; CDR3aa: CASSQDSFTGELFF
d_gene: .; j_gene: TRBJ2-3; v_gene: TRBV9; abundance: .; CDR3nt: TGTGCCAGCAGCGCGGACCCTTCCCATACGCAGTATTTT; CDR3aa: CASSADPSHTQYF
d_gene: .; j_gene: TRBJ2-5; v_gene: TRBV7-8; abundance: .; CDR3nt: TGTGCCAGCCGAGCATCCCGGGGGCAAGAGACCCAGTACTTC; CDR3aa: CASRASRGQETQYF
d_gene: .; j_gene: TRBJ2-7; v_gene: TRBV29-1; abundance: .; CDR3nt: TGCAGCGTTGTCAACCAGAGCTACGAGCAGTACTTC; CDR3aa: CSVVNQSYEQYF
d_gene: .; j_gene: TRBJ2-7; v_gene: TRBV7-9; abundance: .; CDR3nt: TGTGCCAGCAGCTCGAATCCGGATTACTACGAGCAGTACTTC; CDR3aa: CASSSNPDYYEQYF
d_gene: TRBD1; j_gene: TRBJ2-7; v_gene: TRBV29-1; abundance: few; CDR3nt: TGCAGCGTTTTACCCAACAGGGGTTCCTACGAGCAGTACTTC; CDR3aa: CSVLPNRGSYEQYF
d_gene: TRBD1; j_gene: TRBJ2-3; v_gene: TRBV29-1; abundance: few; CDR3nt: TGCAGCGTTGAGTGGGACAGGGTTCGATCCGGAACAGATACGCAGTATTTT; CDR3aa: CSVEWDRVRSGTDTQYF
d_gene: .; j_gene: TRBJ2-5; v_gene: TRBV5-6; abundance: .; CDR3nt: TGTGCCAGCAGCCCAGGGACCAGATGGAAGACCCAGTACTTC; CDR3aa: CASSPGTRWKTQYF
d_gene: .; j_gene: TRBJ2-5; v_gene: TRBV7-6; abundance: .; CDR3nt: TGTGCCAGCAGTTCTCAAGAGACCCAGTACTTC; CDR3aa: CASSSQETQYF
d_gene: TRBD2; j_gene: TRBJ2-3; v_gene: TRBV6-4; abundance: once; CDR3nt: TGTGCCAGCAGTGACTCTAGACTAGCGGGAGGGCCCGCAGATACGCAGTATTTT; CDR3aa: CASSDSRLAGGPADTQYF
d_gene: .; j_gene: TRBJ2-7; v_gene: TRBV7-8; abundance: .; CDR3nt: TGTGCCAGCAGCTTAGAAGGGTCTGGGCAGTACTTC; CDR3aa: CASSLEGSGQYF
d_gene: .; j_gene: TRBJ2-2; v_gene: TRBV7-9; abundance: .; CDR3nt: TGTGCCAGCATTGTGGCCTACCCTAGCGAAACCGGGGAGCTGTTTTTT; CDR3aa: CASIVAYPSETGELFF
d_gene: .; j_gene: TRBJ2-3; v_gene: TRBV6-1; abundance: once; CDR3nt: TGTGCCAGCAGTGAAGACAGCGTGAGCACAGATACGCAGTATTTT; CDR3aa: CASSEDSVSTDTQYF
d_gene: .; j_gene: TRBJ2-5; v_gene: TRBV2; abundance: .; CDR3nt: TGTGCCAGCAGTTGGACGGGTCAAGAGACCCAGTACTTC; CDR3aa: CASSWTGQETQYF
d_gene: .; j_gene: TRBJ2-5; v_gene: TRBV2; abundance: few; CDR3nt: TGTGCCAGCAGGGTCCAAGAGACCCAGTACTTC; CDR3aa: CASRVQETQYF
d_gene: TRBD1; j_gene: TRBJ1-2; v_gene: TRBV30; abundance: .; CDR3nt: TGTGCCTGGACCCGGGACAGGGTACCCTATGGCTACACCTTC; CDR3aa: CAWTRDRVPYGYTF
d_gene: .; j_gene: TRBJ2-2; v_gene: TRBV29-1; abundance: few; CDR3nt: TGCAGCGTTCTCCTAGCCATAGGCGCCGGGGAGCTGTTTTTT; CDR3aa: CSVLLAIGAGELFF
d_gene: TRBD2; j_gene: TRBJ2-1; v_gene: TRBV9; abundance: .; CDR3nt: TGTGCCAGCAGACCTACCGGGGGAGGGCTACTGGATGAGCAGTTCTTC; CDR3aa: CASRPTGGGLLDEQFF
d_gene: .; j_gene: TRBJ2-1; v_gene: TRBV12-5; abundance: .; CDR3nt: TGTGCTAGTGCCTTCGGCGGCTACAATGAGCAGTTCTTC; CDR3aa: CASAFGGYNEQFF
d_gene: TRBD1; j_gene: TRBJ2-7; v_gene: TRBV29-1; abundance: .; CDR3nt: TGCAGCGTTGAAGGAACAGGGGATTTCTACGAGCAGTACTTC; CDR3aa: CSVEGTGDFYEQYF
d_gene: .; j_gene: TRBJ2-3; v_gene: TRBV5-4; abundance: .; CDR3nt: TGTGCCAGCAGCTGGGCAGATACGCAGTATTTT; CDR3aa: CASSWADTQYF
d_gene: .; j_gene: TRBJ1-1; v_gene: TRBV7-9; abundance: .; CDR3nt: TGTGCCAGCAGCTTGGGGGGGATGAACACTGAAGCTTTCTTT; CDR3aa: CASSLGGMNTEAFF
d_gene: .; j_gene: TRBJ2-1; v_gene: TRBV30; abundance: .; CDR3nt: TGTGCCTGGAGCGTAGCGGTCCTGAGGGTCAATGAGCAGTTCTTC; CDR3aa: CAWSVAVLRVNEQFF
d_gene: .; j_gene: TRBJ2-7; v_gene: TRBV2; abundance: .; CDR3nt: TGTGCCAGCAGTCCAGACACCTACGAGCAGTACTTC; CDR3aa: CASSPDTYEQYF
d_gene: TRBD2; j_gene: TRBJ2-3; v_gene: TRBV19; abundance: .; CDR3nt: TGTGCCAGTAGCCCTCGGGAGGGCGGTACAGATACGCAGTATTTT; CDR3aa: CASSPREGGTDTQYF
d_gene: .; j_gene: TRBJ1-1; v_gene: TRBV30; abundance: .; CDR3nt: TGTGCCTGGAGTGTACCACAGGATGAAGCTTTCTTT; CDR3aa: CAWSVPQDEAFF
d_gene: .; j_gene: TRBJ1-5; v_gene: TRBV18; abundance: .; CDR3nt: TGTGCCAGCTCACCACCGGGGGGAAATCAGCCCCAGCATTTT; CDR3aa: CASSPPGGNQPQHF
d_gene: TRBD1; j_gene: TRBJ1-1; v_gene: TRBV27; abundance: .; CDR3nt: TGTGCCAGCAGTCCTCAAAACAGGGGGCACGGCACTGAAGCTTTCTTT; CDR3aa: CASSPQNRGHGTEAFF
d_gene: .; j_gene: TRBJ2-3; v_gene: TRBV7-9; abundance: .; CDR3nt: TGTGCCAGCAGCCTCGGACCGGATACGCAGTATTTT; CDR3aa: CASSLGPDTQYF
d_gene: TRBD2; j_gene: TRBJ2-7; v_gene: TRBV18; abundance: .; CDR3nt: TGTGCCAGCTCACCAGAAGGTAGCGGGGGGTCATACAGGGAGCAGTACTTC; CDR3aa: CASSPEGSGGSYREQYF
d_gene: TRBD2; j_gene: TRBJ2-1; v_gene: TRBV7-2; abundance: few; CDR3nt: TGTGCCAGCAGCGGCCTAGCGGGGAGCTCCTACAATGAGCAGTTCTTC; CDR3aa: CASSGLAGSSYNEQFF
d_gene: TRBD2; j_gene: TRBJ2-5; v_gene: TRBV27; abundance: .; CDR3nt: TGTGCCAGCAGTGCCAAGTGGGGGGGGTCGGAGACCCAGTACTTC; CDR3aa: CASSAKWGGSETQYF
d_gene: .; j_gene: TRBJ2-5; v_gene: TRBV5-6; abundance: .; CDR3nt: TGTGCCAGCAGCTCTATAAAAGAGACCCAGTACTTC; CDR3aa: CASSSIKETQYF
d_gene: .; j_gene: TRBJ2-1; v_gene: TRBV5-6; abundance: .; CDR3nt: TGTGCCAGCACTGTGGGAGGGGGAACCGAGCAGTTCTTC; CDR3aa: CASTVGGGTEQFF